These T cell receptor beta chains were read from a single sample in a study of T cells in localized non-small cell lung cancer. Repertoires were generated with immunoSEQ multiplex PCR, while TCRdb's copy carries only in-frame clones and drops some. The table shows tens of thousands of clones, with 70% to 90% occurring only once. Sample: peripheral blood, taken before any cancer treatment. The receptors derive from a female donor older than 55 with stage I lung adenocarcinoma. CDR3s include the opening cysteine and the closing phenylalanine or tryptophan. The D gene is left open where the match is weak. Rows may omit the clone size; those that give it use once, few, many or a size class.

V gene,CDR3 length,J gene,D gene,clone size,CDR3 DNA,CDR3 protein
TRBV4-2,13,TRBJ2-3,-,-,TGTGCCAGCAGCCAAGATGGGGTAGATACGCAGTATTTT,CASSQDGVDTQYF
TRBV19,15,TRBJ1-5,-,-,TGTGCCAGTAGTAGGGCCGGGGGCTTTCAGGAGCCCCAGCATTTT,CASSRAGGFQEPQHF
TRBV30,11,TRBJ1-4,-,few,TGTGCCTGGAGTGGAGGTGAAAAACTGTTTTTT,CAWSGGEKLFF
TRBV7-9,11,TRBJ2-5,-,once,TGTGCCAGCAGCTTTTTAGAGACCCAGTACTTC,CASSFLETQYF
TRBV2,16,TRBJ1-3,-,-,TGTGCCAGCAGTGACCGCTCCAGCCACTCTGGAAACACCATATATTTT,CASSDRSSHSGNTIYF
TRBV19,14,TRBJ2-7,TRBD1,-,TGTGCCTCTCAGGACAGGGGAAAACCCTACGAGCAGTACTTC,CASQDRGKPYEQYF
TRBV27,16,TRBJ1-5,TRBD1,-,TGTGCCAGCAGTTTAGGGACAGGGAAGGCCAATCAGCCCCAGCATTTT,CASSLGTGKANQPQHF
TRBV19,13,TRBJ1-2,-,-,TGTGCCACCACCCCGACCGAAAGCTATGGCTACACCTTC,CATTPTESYGYTF
TRBV19,16,TRBJ1-2,-,-,TGTGCCAGTAGTATAGAGTACAGGACCCGTAACTATGGCTACACCTTC,CASSIEYRTRNYGYTF
TRBV7-3,13,TRBJ2-1,TRBD2,-,TGTGCCAGCAGCTTAGCGGGAGGTTACGAGCAGTTCTTC,CASSLAGGYEQFF
TRBV10-1,14,TRBJ2-7,-,-,TGCGCCAGCAGCTCCGGGAAACTACCCTACGAGCAGTACTTC,CASSSGKLPYEQYF
TRBV5-6,14,TRBJ1-1,-,-,TGTGCCAGCAGCCCCTATACAGGAAACACTGAAGCTTTCTTT,CASSPYTGNTEAFF
TRBV4-2,16,TRBJ1-2,TRBD1,-,TGTGCCAGCAGCCAGCCTAGAGGACAGGGACAGTATGGCTACACCTTC,CASSQPRGQGQYGYTF
TRBV7-2,15,TRBJ1-3,-,-,TGTGCCAGCAGCTCCGAGGGCTCAAGAGGAAACACCATATATTTT,CASSSEGSRGNTIYF
TRBV19,13,TRBJ1-5,-,few,TGTGCCAGTGTAACCTGGGGGAATCAGCCCCAGCATTTT,CASVTWGNQPQHF
TRBV7-8,14,TRBJ1-5,TRBD1,once,TGTGCCAGCAGCTTTGGAAGGGGGCAACAGCCCCAGCATTTT,CASSFGRGQQPQHF
TRBV5-6,17,TRBJ2-5,TRBD2,few,TGTGCCAGCAGCTCCAACCTAGCGGGACTAGCGGGGGAGACCCAGTACTTC,CASSSNLAGLAGETQYF
TRBV7-2,11,TRBJ2-1,-,-,TGTGCCAGCAGCGCAATAAGAGGGGAGTTCTTC,CASSAIRGEFF
TRBV7-6,16,TRBJ1-5,-,-,TGTGCCAGCAGCTTAGGGTCGGGGGAATGGAGTCAGCCCCAGCATTTT,CASSLGSGEWSQPQHF
TRBV5-1,14,TRBJ2-1,TRBD2,-,TGCGCCAGCGGACTAGCGGGGGCGGCAAATGAGCAGTTCTTC,CASGLAGAANEQFF